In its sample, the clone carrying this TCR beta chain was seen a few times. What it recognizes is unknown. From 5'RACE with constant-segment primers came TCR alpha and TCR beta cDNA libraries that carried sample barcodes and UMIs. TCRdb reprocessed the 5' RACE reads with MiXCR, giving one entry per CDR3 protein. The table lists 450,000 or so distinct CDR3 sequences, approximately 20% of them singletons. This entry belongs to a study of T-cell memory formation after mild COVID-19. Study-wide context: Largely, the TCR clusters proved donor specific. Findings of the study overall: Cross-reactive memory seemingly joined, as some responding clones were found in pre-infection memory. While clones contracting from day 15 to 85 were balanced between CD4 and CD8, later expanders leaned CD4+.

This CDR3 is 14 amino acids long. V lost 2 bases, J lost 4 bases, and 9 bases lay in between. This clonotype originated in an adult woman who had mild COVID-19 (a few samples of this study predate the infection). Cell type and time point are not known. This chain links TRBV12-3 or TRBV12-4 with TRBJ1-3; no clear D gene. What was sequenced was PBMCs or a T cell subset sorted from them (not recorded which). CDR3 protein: CASSLRDAGNTIYF. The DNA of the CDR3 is TGTGCCAGCAGTTTAAGGGATGCGGGAAACACCATATATTTT.